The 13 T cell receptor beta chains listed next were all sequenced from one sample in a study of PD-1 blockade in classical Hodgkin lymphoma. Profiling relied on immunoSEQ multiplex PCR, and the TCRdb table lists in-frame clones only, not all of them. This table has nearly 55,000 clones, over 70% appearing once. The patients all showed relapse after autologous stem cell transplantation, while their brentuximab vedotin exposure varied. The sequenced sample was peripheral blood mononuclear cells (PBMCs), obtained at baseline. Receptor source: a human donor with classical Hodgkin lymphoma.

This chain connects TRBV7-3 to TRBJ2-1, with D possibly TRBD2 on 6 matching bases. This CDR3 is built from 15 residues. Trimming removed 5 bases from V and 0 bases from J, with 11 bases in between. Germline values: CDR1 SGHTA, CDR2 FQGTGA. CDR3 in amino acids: CASSPTAGSYNEQFF. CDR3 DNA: TGTGCCAGCAGCCCTACAGCGGGCTCCTACAATGAGCAGTTCTTC. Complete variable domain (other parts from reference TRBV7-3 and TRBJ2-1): GAGVSQTPSNKVTEKGKYVELRCDPISGHTALYWYRQSLGQGPEFLIYFQGTGAADDSGLPNDRFFAVRPEGSVSTLKIQRTERGDSAVYLCASSPTAGSYNEQFFGPGTRLTVL.

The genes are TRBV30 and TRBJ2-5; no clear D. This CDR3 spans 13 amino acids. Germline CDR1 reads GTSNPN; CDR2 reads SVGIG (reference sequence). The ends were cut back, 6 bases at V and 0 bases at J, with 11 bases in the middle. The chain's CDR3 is CACHSQYQETQYF. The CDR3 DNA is TGTGCCTGTCATTCCCAGTACCAAGAGACCCAGTACTTC.

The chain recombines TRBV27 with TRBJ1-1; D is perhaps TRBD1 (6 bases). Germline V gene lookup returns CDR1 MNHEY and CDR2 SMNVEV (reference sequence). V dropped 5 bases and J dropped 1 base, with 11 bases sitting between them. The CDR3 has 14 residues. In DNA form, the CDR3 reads TGTGCCAGCAGTCCTGGGGGGCGGAACACTGAAGCTTTCTTT. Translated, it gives CASSPGGRNTEAFF.

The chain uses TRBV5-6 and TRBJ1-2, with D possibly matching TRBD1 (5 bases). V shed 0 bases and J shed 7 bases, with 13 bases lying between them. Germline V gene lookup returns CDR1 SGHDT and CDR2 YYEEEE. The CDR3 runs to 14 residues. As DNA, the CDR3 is TGTGCCAGCAGCTTGGAGGGCAGGGCCGGTGGCTACACCTTC. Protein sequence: CASSLEGRAGGYTF.

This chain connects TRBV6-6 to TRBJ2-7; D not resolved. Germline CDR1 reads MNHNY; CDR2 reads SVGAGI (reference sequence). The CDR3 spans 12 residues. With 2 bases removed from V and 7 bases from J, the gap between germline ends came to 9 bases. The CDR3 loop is CASSYTRLEQYV. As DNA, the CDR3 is TGTGCCAGCAGTTACACTCGGCTTGAGCAGTACGTC.

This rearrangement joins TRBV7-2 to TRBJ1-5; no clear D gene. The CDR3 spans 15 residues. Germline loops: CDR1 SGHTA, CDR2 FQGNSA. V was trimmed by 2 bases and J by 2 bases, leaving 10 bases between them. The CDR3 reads CASSLFLEGNQPQHF. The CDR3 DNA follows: TGTGCCAGCAGCTTATTTCTGGAGGGCAATCAGCCCCAGCATTTT.

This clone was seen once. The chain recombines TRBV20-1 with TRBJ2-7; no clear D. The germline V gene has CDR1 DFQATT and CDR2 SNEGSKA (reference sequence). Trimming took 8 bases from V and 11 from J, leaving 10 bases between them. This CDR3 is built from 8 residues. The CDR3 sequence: CSRQSKYV. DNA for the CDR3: TGCAGTCGGCAGAGTAAGTACGTC.

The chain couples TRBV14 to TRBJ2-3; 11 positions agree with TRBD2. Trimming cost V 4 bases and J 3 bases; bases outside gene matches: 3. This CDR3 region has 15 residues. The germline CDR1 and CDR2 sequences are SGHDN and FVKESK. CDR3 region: CASSPLAGVTDTQYF. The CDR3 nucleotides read TGTGCCAGCAGCCCACTAGCGGGAGTTACAGATACGCAGTATTTT.

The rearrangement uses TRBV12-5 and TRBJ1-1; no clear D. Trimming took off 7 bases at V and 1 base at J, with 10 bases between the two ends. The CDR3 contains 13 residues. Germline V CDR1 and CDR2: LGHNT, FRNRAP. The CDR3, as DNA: TGTGCTAGTGCCATGGCCCCGAACACTGAAGCTTTCTTT. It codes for CASAMAPNTEAFF.

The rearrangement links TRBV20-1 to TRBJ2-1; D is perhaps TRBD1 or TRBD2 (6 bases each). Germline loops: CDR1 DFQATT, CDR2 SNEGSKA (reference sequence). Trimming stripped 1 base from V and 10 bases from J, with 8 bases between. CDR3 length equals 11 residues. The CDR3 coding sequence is TGCAGTGCTAGAGGGGGGGCCGAGCAGTTCTTC. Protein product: CSARGGAEQFF.

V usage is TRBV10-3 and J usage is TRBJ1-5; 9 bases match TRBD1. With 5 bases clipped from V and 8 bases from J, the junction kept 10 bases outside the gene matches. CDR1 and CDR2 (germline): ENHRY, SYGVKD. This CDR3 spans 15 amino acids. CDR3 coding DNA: TGTGCCATCAGTCCCGGGACAGGGCTCACCGAGCCCCAGCATTTT. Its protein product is CAISPGTGLTEPQHF.

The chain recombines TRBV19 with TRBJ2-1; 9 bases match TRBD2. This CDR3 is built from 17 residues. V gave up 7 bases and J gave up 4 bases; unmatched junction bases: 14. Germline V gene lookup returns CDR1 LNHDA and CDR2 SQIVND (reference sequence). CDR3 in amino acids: CASKVFGGSGSYNEQFF. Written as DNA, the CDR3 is TGTGCCAGTAAGGTTTTTGGTGGTAGCGGGAGTTACAATGAGCAGTTCTTC.

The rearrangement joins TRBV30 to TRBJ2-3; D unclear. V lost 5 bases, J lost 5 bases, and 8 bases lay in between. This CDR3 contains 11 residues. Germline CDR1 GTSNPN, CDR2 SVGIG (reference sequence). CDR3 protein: CAWGWGDTQYF. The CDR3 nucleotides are TGTGCCTGGGGGTGGGGAGATACGCAGTATTTT. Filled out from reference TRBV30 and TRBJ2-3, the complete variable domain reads SQTIHQWPATLVQPVGSPLSLECTVEGTSNPNLYWYRQAAGRGLQLLFYSVGIGQISSEVPQNLSASRPQDRQFILSSKKLLLSDSGFYLCAWGWGDTQYFGPGTRLTVL.